A selection of T cell receptor beta chains follows, all from one sample in a study of blood T cells in healthy people across ages. TCRdb processed the 5' RACE reads anew with MiXCR; each CDR3 protein has one entry. In the table there are approximately 700,000 distinct CDR3 sequences, approximately 30% of which are singletons. The specimen sequenced was blood. The receptor source for this set is an elderly woman in good health. Both conserved end residues are part of each CDR3. The order of the fields is V gene, clone size, J gene, D gene, CDR3 DNA, CDR3 protein. The D gene is left open where the match is weak. For some rows the clone size is stated as once, few or many, or as a class when expanded; others skip it.

v_call: TRBV3-1; clone_size: many; j_call: TRBJ2-4; d_call: -; cdr3_nt: TGTGCCAGCAGCCAAGATCCCAGGAGACTAGAAGCCCAAAACATTCAGTACTTC; cdr3_aa: CASSQDPRRLEAQNIQYF
v_call: TRBV5-5; clone_size: many; j_call: TRBJ2-7; d_call: TRBD1; cdr3_nt: TGTGCCAGCAGCTTGTATGGGACAGCGTACGAGCAGTACTTC; cdr3_aa: CASSLYGTAYEQYF
v_call: TRBV9; clone_size: few; j_call: TRBJ2-2; d_call: -; cdr3_nt: TGTGCCAGCAGCGTAGGGGTAGTCGGGGAGCTGTTTTTT; cdr3_aa: CASSVGVVGELFF
v_call: TRBV7-3; clone_size: -; j_call: TRBJ2-2; d_call: -; cdr3_nt: TGTGCCAGCAGCTTAAGCCCCGGCTGGGGCGGGGAGCGGTTTTTT; cdr3_aa: CASSLSPGWGGERFF
v_call: TRBV30; clone_size: -; j_call: TRBJ2-1; d_call: -; cdr3_nt: TGTGCCTGGAGCGGCCAGGCTCAAGAGACCCAGTTCTTC; cdr3_aa: CAWSGQAQETQFF
v_call: TRBV4-2; clone_size: many; j_call: TRBJ2-7; d_call: TRBD1; cdr3_nt: TGTGCCAGCAGCCCACCTATTAGTAGGACAGGGAGTTACGAGCAGTACTTC; cdr3_aa: CASSPPISRTGSYEQYF
v_call: TRBV3-1; clone_size: many; j_call: TRBJ2-7; d_call: -; cdr3_nt: TGTGCCAGCAGCCAGCGAGGACAGAGCTCCTACGAGCAGTACTTC; cdr3_aa: CASSQRGQSSYEQYF
v_call: TRBV20-1; clone_size: many; j_call: TRBJ2-4; d_call: -; cdr3_nt: TGCAGTGCTAGAGATTTAGCCAAAAACATTCAGTACTTC; cdr3_aa: CSARDLAKNIQYF
v_call: TRBV24-1; clone_size: -; j_call: TRBJ2-2; d_call: -; cdr3_nt: TGTGCCACCAGTGTCAACTGGTCCGGGGAGCTGTTTTTT; cdr3_aa: CATSVNWSGELFF
v_call: TRBV11-3; clone_size: many; j_call: TRBJ2-7; d_call: -; cdr3_nt: TGTGCCAGCAGCGAAAGGGGACGTCCCTTAGAGCAGTACTTC; cdr3_aa: CASSERGRPLEQYF
v_call: TRBV29-1; clone_size: few; j_call: TRBJ2-3; d_call: TRBD2; cdr3_nt: TGCAGCGTTGAAAATGTTGCTGGCGGTCTAGCGGGCACAGATACGCAGTATTTT; cdr3_aa: CSVENVAGGLAGTDTQYF
v_call: TRBV6-6; clone_size: many; j_call: TRBJ2-7; d_call: TRBD1; cdr3_nt: TGTGCCAGCAGTTACTCGACGGGACAGGGCTCCGAGCAGTACTTC; cdr3_aa: CASSYSTGQGSEQYF
v_call: TRBV4-1; clone_size: many; j_call: TRBJ2-3; d_call: TRBD2; cdr3_nt: TGCGCCAGCAGCCAAGATAGCGGGGAGGCAGATACGCAGTATTTT; cdr3_aa: CASSQDSGEADTQYF
v_call: TRBV28; clone_size: -; j_call: TRBJ2-4; d_call: TRBD2; cdr3_nt: TGTGCCAGCAGTCGCCTACTAGCGGTAGCCAAAAACATTCAGTACTTC; cdr3_aa: CASSRLLAVAKNIQYF
v_call: TRBV12-3/TRBV12-4; clone_size: -; j_call: TRBJ2-3; d_call: -; cdr3_nt: TGTGCCAGCAGTTTCGGCGGCTCTAGCACAGATACGGAGTATTTT; cdr3_aa: CASSFGGSSTDTEYF
v_call: TRBV20-1; clone_size: -; j_call: TRBJ2-2; d_call: TRBD1; cdr3_nt: TGCAGTGCTAGAGCCGACAGGGCGAACACCGGGGAGCTGTTTTTT; cdr3_aa: CSARADRANTGELFF
v_call: TRBV29-1; clone_size: many; j_call: TRBJ1-2; d_call: -; cdr3_nt: TGCAGCGCCCGAGGCCCAGGGTCGAACTATGGCTACACCTTC; cdr3_aa: CSARGPGSNYGYTF
v_call: TRBV11-2; clone_size: many; j_call: TRBJ1-5; d_call: TRBD1; cdr3_nt: TGTGCCAGCAGCGCAGGGGGCCTAGGGAATCAGCCCCAGCATTTT; cdr3_aa: CASSAGGLGNQPQHF
v_call: TRBV24-1; clone_size: many; j_call: TRBJ2-3; d_call: -; cdr3_nt: TGTGCCACCAGTGACCCCGAGAGTTTCGGTAGCACAGATACGCAGTATTTT; cdr3_aa: CATSDPESFGSTDTQYF
v_call: TRBV6-4; clone_size: -; j_call: TRBJ2-1; d_call: TRBD2; cdr3_nt: TGTGCCAGCAGTGACGGTGCGGGAGGGTACAATGAGCAGTTCTTC; cdr3_aa: CASSDGAGGYNEQFF
v_call: TRBV6-2/TRBV6-3; clone_size: many; j_call: TRBJ2-7; d_call: TRBD1; cdr3_nt: TGTGCCAGCAGTTCAAATCCGGGACAGAGCCGCTCCTACGAGCAGTACTTC; cdr3_aa: CASSSNPGQSRSYEQYF
v_call: TRBV9; clone_size: many; j_call: TRBJ2-3; d_call: TRBD2; cdr3_nt: TGTGCCAGCAGCCGGGGGACTAGCGGGGGGACAGATACGCAGTATTTT; cdr3_aa: CASSRGTSGGTDTQYF
v_call: TRBV7-2; clone_size: -; j_call: TRBJ1-1; d_call: TRBD1; cdr3_nt: TGTGCCAGCAGCTTAATGGACAGGGGGAACACTGAAGCTTTCTTT; cdr3_aa: CASSLMDRGNTEAFF
v_call: TRBV30; clone_size: few; j_call: TRBJ1-4; d_call: -; cdr3_nt: TGTGCCTGGAGTGTAGGGTGGAATGAAAAACTGTTTTTT; cdr3_aa: CAWSVGWNEKLFF
v_call: TRBV28; clone_size: many; j_call: TRBJ1-2; d_call: TRBD1; cdr3_nt: TGTGCCAGCAGTTTACCTCAGGGGGCCTATGGCTACACCTTC; cdr3_aa: CASSLPQGAYGYTF
v_call: TRBV20-1; clone_size: many; j_call: TRBJ2-3; d_call: TRBD2; cdr3_nt: TGCAGTCTGATAAAACTAGCGGGGGGCACAGATACGCAGTATTTT; cdr3_aa: CSLIKLAGGTDTQYF
v_call: TRBV20-1; clone_size: many; j_call: TRBJ2-5; d_call: TRBD2; cdr3_nt: TGCAGTGCTAGAGAGGGCGGGGGGAAGCTGGAGACCCAGTACTTC; cdr3_aa: CSAREGGGKLETQYF
v_call: TRBV2; clone_size: -; j_call: TRBJ2-3; d_call: -; cdr3_nt: TGTGCCAGCAGTGAAAACCGAGACACCGAGGGTACGCAGTATTTT; cdr3_aa: CASSENRDTEGTQYF
v_call: TRBV6-6; clone_size: few; j_call: TRBJ1-1; d_call: -; cdr3_nt: TGTGCCAGCACAGGGATGTTGAACACTGAAGCTTTCTTT; cdr3_aa: CASTGMLNTEAFF
v_call: TRBV3-1; clone_size: many; j_call: TRBJ2-7; d_call: -; cdr3_nt: TGTGCCAGCAGCCAAGTGGTTTACGAGCAGTACTTC; cdr3_aa: CASSQVVYEQYF
v_call: TRBV11-3; clone_size: -; j_call: TRBJ1-1; d_call: TRBD1; cdr3_nt: TGTGCCAGCAGGGGTTGGACAGGGTTGACTGAAGCTTTCTTT; cdr3_aa: CASRGWTGLTEAFF
v_call: TRBV4-2; clone_size: many; j_call: TRBJ2-5; d_call: -; cdr3_nt: TGTGCCAGCAGCCAAGATCGCGCTAGAGAGACCCAGTACTTC; cdr3_aa: CASSQDRARETQYF
v_call: TRBV7-2; clone_size: many; j_call: TRBJ2-7; d_call: -; cdr3_nt: TGTGCCAGCAGCGCCCGCCCTGACGAGCAGTACTTC; cdr3_aa: CASSARPDEQYF
v_call: TRBV5-1; clone_size: few; j_call: TRBJ1-1; d_call: -; cdr3_nt: TGCGCCAGCAGCTTGGAGGGGGGCCCGAACACTGAAGCTTTCTTT; cdr3_aa: CASSLEGGPNTEAFF
v_call: TRBV20-1; clone_size: -; j_call: TRBJ2-5; d_call: TRBD1; cdr3_nt: TGCGGTCCTGAAGGGACAGGGGGTTTCCAGGAGACCCAGTACTTC; cdr3_aa: CGPEGTGGFQETQYF
v_call: TRBV20-1; clone_size: many; j_call: TRBJ1-5; d_call: TRBD1; cdr3_nt: TGCAGTGCTAGAGATAGGGGACAGGGACCGTATCAGCCCCAGCATTTT; cdr3_aa: CSARDRGQGPYQPQHF
v_call: TRBV27; clone_size: -; j_call: TRBJ2-4; d_call: -; cdr3_nt: TGTGCCAGCAGCCCAACCCGGGGGAGCAAAAACATTCAGTACTTC; cdr3_aa: CASSPTRGSKNIQYF
v_call: TRBV20-1; clone_size: many; j_call: TRBJ2-3; d_call: TRBD2; cdr3_nt: TGCAGTGCTAGAGCCCAGCGGGGGTTGGATACGCAGTATTTT; cdr3_aa: CSARAQRGLDTQYF
v_call: TRBV6-2/TRBV6-3; clone_size: many; j_call: TRBJ2-3; d_call: TRBD1; cdr3_nt: TGTGCCAGCCCCCGGGACAGGGGGATTGATACGCAGTATTTT; cdr3_aa: CASPRDRGIDTQYF
v_call: TRBV20-1; clone_size: -; j_call: TRBJ2-3; d_call: -; cdr3_nt: TGCAGTGCTAGGAGGAGGGCCAAGGTAGATACGCAGTATTTT; cdr3_aa: CSARRRAKVDTQYF
v_call: TRBV10-3; clone_size: many; j_call: TRBJ1-2; d_call: -; cdr3_nt: TGTGCCATCAGTGCTACAGGGAGTGACTATGGCTACACCTTC; cdr3_aa: CAISATGSDYGYTF
v_call: TRBV6-5; clone_size: -; j_call: TRBJ1-1; d_call: -; cdr3_nt: TGTGCCAGCAGTTACTCTAGGGATCCGAACACTGAAGCTTTCTTT; cdr3_aa: CASSYSRDPNTEAFF
v_call: TRBV15; clone_size: -; j_call: TRBJ1-1; d_call: -; cdr3_nt: TGTGCCACCAGCAGAGTTTGGGGGGAGAGCATGAACACTGAAGCTTTCTTT; cdr3_aa: CATSRVWGESMNTEAFF
v_call: TRBV5-1; clone_size: -; j_call: TRBJ1-1; d_call: -; cdr3_nt: TGCGCCAGCAGCTCTAACAGAGACGCAGGCACTGAAGCTTTCTTT; cdr3_aa: CASSSNRDAGTEAFF
v_call: TRBV10-3; clone_size: -; j_call: TRBJ1-6; d_call: -; cdr3_nt: TGTGCCATCAGTGAGTCCCAGACAGAATTAGGATCACCCCTCCACTTT; cdr3_aa: CAISESQTELGSPLHF
v_call: TRBV20-1; clone_size: few; j_call: TRBJ1-6; d_call: TRBD1; cdr3_nt: TGCAGTGCTTCGGAGGGGACAGGCAATTCACCCCTCCACTTT; cdr3_aa: CSASEGTGNSPLHF
v_call: TRBV20-1; clone_size: many; j_call: TRBJ1-5; d_call: -; cdr3_nt: TGCAGTGCTAGAGATCTAAAGCGGACATCTACGATATATAGCAATCAGCCCCAGCATTTT; cdr3_aa: CSARDLKRTSTIYSNQPQHF
v_call: TRBV5-1; clone_size: few; j_call: TRBJ1-4; d_call: TRBD1; cdr3_nt: TGCGCCAGCAGCGTTAACAGGGGTGATGAAAAACTGTTTTTT; cdr3_aa: CASSVNRGDEKLFF
v_call: TRBV19; clone_size: many; j_call: TRBJ1-2; d_call: -; cdr3_nt: TGTGCCAGTAACTTGAGGCAGGGGAAGGACTATGGCTACACCTTC; cdr3_aa: CASNLRQGKDYGYTF
v_call: TRBV7-3; clone_size: few; j_call: TRBJ2-1; d_call: -; cdr3_nt: TGTGCCAGCAGCCCCGAGGAGCGGGTATCCTACAATGAGCAGTTCTTC; cdr3_aa: CASSPEERVSYNEQFF
v_call: TRBV5-5; clone_size: few; j_call: TRBJ1-1; d_call: -; cdr3_nt: TGTGCCAGCAGCTCGTACGCGGACACTGAAGCTTTCTTT; cdr3_aa: CASSSYADTEAFF
v_call: TRBV6-1; clone_size: -; j_call: TRBJ2-7; d_call: -; cdr3_nt: TGTGCCAGCAGTGAAGCCCCCGGCGAGCAGTACTTC; cdr3_aa: CASSEAPGEQYF
v_call: TRBV5-1; clone_size: many; j_call: TRBJ2-5; d_call: -; cdr3_nt: TGCGCCAGCAGCTTGGAGGATGGGGCCGGGGAGACCCAGTACTTC; cdr3_aa: CASSLEDGAGETQYF
v_call: TRBV7-9; clone_size: many; j_call: TRBJ1-2; d_call: -; cdr3_nt: TGTGCCAGCAGCTTAGCCGGGGGGATGTATGGCTACACCTTC; cdr3_aa: CASSLAGGMYGYTF
v_call: TRBV13; clone_size: many; j_call: TRBJ1-2; d_call: -; cdr3_nt: TGTGCCAGCACCCTAGGCGGCGGTAACTATGGCTACACCTTC; cdr3_aa: CASTLGGGNYGYTF
v_call: TRBV28; clone_size: -; j_call: TRBJ1-6; d_call: -; cdr3_nt: TGTGCCAGCAACCAAGCTGGAGGGTTAGTATCACCCCTCCACTTT; cdr3_aa: CASNQAGGLVSPLHF
v_call: TRBV10-3; clone_size: many; j_call: TRBJ1-2; d_call: -; cdr3_nt: TGTGCCATCAAGACAGGCGAGCCTAACTATGGCTACACCTTC; cdr3_aa: CAIKTGEPNYGYTF
v_call: TRBV4-2; clone_size: -; j_call: TRBJ2-3; d_call: TRBD2; cdr3_nt: TGTGCCAGCAGCCGCTCAGCGAGGGGGACTAGCGGGGGAGACACAGATACGCAGTATTTT; cdr3_aa: CASSRSARGTSGGDTDTQYF
v_call: TRBV20-1; clone_size: many; j_call: TRBJ1-1; d_call: TRBD1; cdr3_nt: TGCAGTGCTAGATACAGGGGGCATACTGAAGCTTTCTTT; cdr3_aa: CSARYRGHTEAFF